This is a list of T cell receptor beta chains from one sample in a study of regulatory T cells in long-lasting Graves disease. TCRdb reprocessed the multiplex PCR reads via MiXCR and lists one record per CDR3 protein. Of just over 600,000 distinct CDR3 sequences listed, about 16% are singletons. The sample was also linked to a second study, of T cells in Graves' hyperthyroidism and ophthalmopathy.

The sequenced sample was peripheral blood mononuclear cells (PBMCs), obtained at new diagnosis, from a patient treated with antithyroid drugs. The origin of the receptors is a woman in her 30s with Graves disease. Both conserved end residues are part of each CDR3. The D gene is left open where the match is weak. Clone sizes are given selectively: once, few, many, or a class where the clone is expanded.

- | - | TRBJ2-3 | TRBV30 | CASSAGARDTQYF | TGTGCCTCCTCCGCAGGGGCAAGAGATACGCAGTATTTT
many | - | TRBJ1-1 | TRBV11-2 | CASSLEWGVTEAFF | TGTGCCAGCAGCTTAGAGTGGGGGGTCACTGAAGCTTTCTTT
- | TRBD2 | TRBJ2-3 | TRBV10-3 | CAISPTETSGRAGKTDTQYF | TGTGCCATCAGTCCCACCGAAACTAGCGGGAGGGCCGGGAAAACAGATACGCAGTATTTT
- | TRBD1 | TRBJ2-1 | TRBV20-1 | CSANRGFEQFF | TGCAGTGCTAACAGGGGATTCGAGCAGTTCTTC
few | - | TRBJ1-1 | TRBV7-3 | CASSPDRTAGTEAFF | TGTGCCAGCAGCCCTGACAGAACCGCGGGCACTGAAGCTTTCTTT
few | - | TRBJ1-6 | TRBV28 | CASSLSLRYLALHF | TGTGCCAGCAGTTTATCGTTAAGATATTTGGCCCTCCACTTT
many | - | TRBJ1-5 | TRBV24-1 | CATSDLPGVQPQHF | TGTGCCACCAGTGATTTGCCCGGGGTACAGCCCCAGCATTTT
- | - | TRBJ1-1 | TRBV20-1 | CSARDREWNTEAFF | TGCAGTGCTAGAGATCGGGAGTGGAACACTGAAGCTTTCTTT
few | - | TRBJ2-3 | TRBV15 | CATSGLEQTDTQYF | TGTGCCACCAGCGGCCTGGAACAAACAGATACGCAGTATTTT
many | - | TRBJ1-5 | TRBV12-3/TRBV12-4 | CASTPGGGSGLEYQPQHF | TGTGCCAGCACTCCCGGGGGGGGCTCTGGGTTAGAGTATCAGCCCCAGCATTTT
many | TRBD1 | TRBJ1-3 | TRBV12-3/TRBV12-4 | CASSLLGQSSSGNTIYF | TGTGCCAGCAGTTTACTGGGACAGAGCTCCTCTGGAAACACCATATATTTT